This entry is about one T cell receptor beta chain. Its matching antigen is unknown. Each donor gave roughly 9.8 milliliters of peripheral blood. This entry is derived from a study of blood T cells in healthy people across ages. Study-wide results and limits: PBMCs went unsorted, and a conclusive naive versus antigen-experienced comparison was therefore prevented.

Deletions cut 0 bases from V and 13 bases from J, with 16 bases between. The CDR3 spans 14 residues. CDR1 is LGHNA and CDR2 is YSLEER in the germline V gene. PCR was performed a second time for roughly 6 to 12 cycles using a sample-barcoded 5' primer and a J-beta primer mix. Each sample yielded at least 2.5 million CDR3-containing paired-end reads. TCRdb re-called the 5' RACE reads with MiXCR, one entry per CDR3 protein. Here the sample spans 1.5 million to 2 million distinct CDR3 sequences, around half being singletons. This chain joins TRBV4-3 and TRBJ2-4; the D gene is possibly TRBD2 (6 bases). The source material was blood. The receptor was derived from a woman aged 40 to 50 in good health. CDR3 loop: CASSQDKGGREQYF. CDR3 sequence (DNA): TGCGCCAGCAGCCAAGATAAGGGAGGTAGGGAGCAGTACTTC.